This T cell receptor (beta chain) was retrieved from a study of regulatory T cells in long-lasting Graves disease listed by TCRdb under 2021. In terms of the full investigation: Persistent Graves' disease was defined as persistently positive TSH receptor autoantibodies together with antithyroid drug treatment for over 5 years. Patients with persistent Graves' disease were compared with patients with newly diagnosed Graves' disease using TCR sequencing and RNA sequencing of peripheral blood. Antithyroid drugs had been taken for 10 to 13 years on average by persistent Graves' disease patients in the clinical cohort. The study took place in China and was registered as a clinical trial. A total of roughly 33 samples underwent TCR sequencing: around 13 from persistent and around 20 from newly diagnosed Graves' disease patients. What the authors observed across the whole study: TRBV28, TRBJ1-2 and TRBJ2-5 were preferentially used in persistent disease, while TRBV20-1 and TRBJ2-1 were favored in newly diagnosed disease. More public clonotypes were shared among persistent patients (roughly 2,900) than among newly diagnosed patients (just under 1,000). Persistent Graves' disease patients showed lower TCR Shannon entropy and fewer highly expanded clones than newly diagnosed patients, suggesting clonal expansion. Because the primary lesion, thyroid tissue, could not be accessed, the study looked at peripheral blood alone. The authors noted that the small sample size was a limitation that may lower accuracy. Sequencing and analysis were restricted to the TCR beta chain.

This clonotype came up many times. There is no known antigen for this receptor. Base qualities are not recorded, but no much larger clone differs from it by a single base. The time point label corresponds to: persistent/refractory GD, antithyroid drugs over 5 years with positive TRAb. RNA was extracted from PBMCs in TRIzol for both TCR sequencing and RNA sequencing. The diagnosis of Graves' disease followed American Thyroid Association guidelines. Patients for the study were recruited at an endocrinology department in Xi'an, China. From each patient, 7.5 to 10 milliliters of peripheral blood was collected into an EDTA anticoagulant tube. PBMCs were isolated by Ficoll Paque Plus density gradient separation without further T cell sorting. An Agilent 2100 Bioanalyzer and agarose gel were used to check RNA quality, while a NanoDrop 2000 measured RNA concentration. Library method: multiplex PCR. The run used an Illumina HiSeq 4000. iRepertoire HTBI primers and Arm-PCR amplification of CDR3 regions were used to construct TCR beta libraries. Gel purification was performed on PCR products prior to sequencing. The authors' pipeline ran thus. Across samples, 62 TRBV and 13 to 15 TRBJ segments were identified and used for gene usage analysis of CDR3 amino acid clonotypes. COPE and FqMerger were used to merge filtered high-quality paired reads into contigs. BLAST was used to align contigs to IMGT TRBV, TRBD and TRBJ reference genes, with CDR3 defined following IMGT. Clonotypes above 0.1% frequency were classified as highly expanded clones. Shannon entropy served as the measure of repertoire diversity, while the Gini coefficient captured V-J evenness. A clonotype found in more than one individual was treated as public. The public reads were reanalyzed by TCRdb: fastp trimming at Q25, MiXCR alignment, in-frame beta chains only. Every distinct CDR3 protein forms one entry, paired with its most common genes and DNA. The V and J calls follow TCRdb's processing rather than the paper's. The sample table lists roughly 500,000 distinct CDR3 sequences, 20% to 25% of them with a count of one. The ten largest clonotypes hold less than 9% of the sample.

Inclusive of the bounding cysteine and phenylalanine, the CDR3 is 19 residues long. The kept DNA is CDR3 alone, 57 bases in frame from the first base. In the germline V gene, CDR1 corresponds to MNHEY and CDR2 to SVGAGI. The germline V and J ends show losses of 2 bases and 2 bases respectively, and no gene match explains 14 bases of the junction. The source is a female donor with Graves disease. This sample comprised peripheral blood mononuclear cells (PBMCs), obtained when the disease was refractory, from a patient treated with antithyroid drugs. The rearranged segments are TRBV6-5 and TRBJ2-5, with 10 central nucleotides matching TRBD2. CDR3 loop: CASSYRARLAGVNQETQYF. The bases read TGTGCCAGCAGTTACCGTGCGAGACTAGCGGGTGTAAATCAAGAGACCCAGTACTTC.